A single T cell receptor (beta chain) is shown here with its context. The entry originates in a study of cytotoxic CD8 clonotypes in ibrutinib-treated CLL. The CDR3 extends over 12 amino acids. Here immunoSEQ multiplex PCR was the method, and the copy in TCRdb shows in-frame clones only, minus some. In the table there are approximately 60,000 clones, 56% of which are singletons. The V call is TRBV21-1, the J call TRBJ2-5; TRBD2, as called in the table, went unchecked against the DNA. TRBV21-1 is flagged as a pseudogene. This sequence was found in a human donor with chronic lymphocytic leukemia. Sequencing was performed on PBMCs, taken after 24 months of ibrutinib treatment. This CDR3 is CASSKVSGTQYF. The CDR3 nucleotides read TGTGCCAGCAGCAAAGTCTCCGGGACCCAGTACTTC.